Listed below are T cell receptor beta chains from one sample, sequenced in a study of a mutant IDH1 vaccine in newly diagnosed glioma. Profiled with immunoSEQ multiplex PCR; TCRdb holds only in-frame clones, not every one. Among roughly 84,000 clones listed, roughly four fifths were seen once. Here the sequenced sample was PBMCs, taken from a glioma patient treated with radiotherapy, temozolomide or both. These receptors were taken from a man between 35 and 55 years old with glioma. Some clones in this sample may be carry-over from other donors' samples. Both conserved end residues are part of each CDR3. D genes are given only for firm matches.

CDR3 protein: CASSQDEKAGSYNEQFF
D gene: -
V gene: TRBV4-2
J gene: TRBJ2-1

CDR3 protein: CASSYIPDRSYEQYF
D gene: -
V gene: TRBV5-1
J gene: TRBJ2-7

CDR3 protein: CASSPRGDTEAFF
D gene: -
V gene: TRBV11-3
J gene: TRBJ1-1

CDR3 protein: CASSRGTEYGYTF
D gene: -
V gene: TRBV14
J gene: TRBJ1-2

CDR3 protein: CASSLVDGRGAFF
D gene: -
V gene: TRBV7-6
J gene: TRBJ1-1

CDR3 protein: CASSLSSEGGEKLFF
D gene: -
V gene: TRBV7-9
J gene: TRBJ1-4

CDR3 protein: CASSPPGQGASEQFF
D gene: TRBD1
V gene: TRBV2
J gene: TRBJ2-1

CDR3 protein: CASGGGIYGYTF
D gene: -
V gene: TRBV2
J gene: TRBJ1-2

CDR3 protein: CASSFRGNTGELFF
D gene: -
V gene: TRBV11-3
J gene: TRBJ2-2

CDR3 protein: CASSYRQGGSGELFF
D gene: -
V gene: TRBV4-1
J gene: TRBJ2-2

CDR3 protein: CASSLGQGVPQNIQYF
D gene: TRBD1
V gene: TRBV5-4
J gene: TRBJ2-4

CDR3 protein: CASTIGQRFTYEQYF
D gene: -
V gene: TRBV5-8
J gene: TRBJ2-7

CDR3 protein: CASSVAGQLSTEAFF
D gene: TRBD1
V gene: TRBV9
J gene: TRBJ1-1

CDR3 protein: CASRSLSQGGNTGELFF
D gene: -
V gene: TRBV25-1
J gene: TRBJ2-2

CDR3 protein: CTSSQDRTPEGNTIYF
D gene: -
V gene: TRBV1
J gene: TRBJ1-3

CDR3 protein: CASSDGTAETQYF
D gene: TRBD1
V gene: TRBV5-8
J gene: TRBJ2-5

CDR3 protein: CASSINGGARDTQYF
D gene: TRBD2
V gene: TRBV5-8
J gene: TRBJ2-3

CDR3 protein: CASSYPGQGQETQYF
D gene: TRBD1
V gene: TRBV6-5
J gene: TRBJ2-5

CDR3 protein: CASSPPHDTEAFF
D gene: -
V gene: TRBV7-6
J gene: TRBJ1-1

CDR3 protein: CASSLSRGGYGYTF
D gene: -
V gene: TRBV28
J gene: TRBJ1-2

CDR3 protein: CASRVGTGNTEAFF
D gene: -
V gene: TRBV2
J gene: TRBJ1-1

CDR3 protein: CASSFGSGADEKLFF
D gene: -
V gene: TRBV5-8
J gene: TRBJ1-4

CDR3 protein: CASSYGTAYEQYF
D gene: TRBD1
V gene: TRBV7-8
J gene: TRBJ2-7

CDR3 protein: CARSHQRPTALSYEQYF
D gene: -
V gene: TRBV5-3
J gene: TRBJ2-7

CDR3 protein: CASSVRQGRDEQFF
D gene: TRBD1
V gene: TRBV4-1
J gene: TRBJ2-1

CDR3 protein: CSVEGPSMAEAFF
D gene: -
V gene: TRBV29-1
J gene: TRBJ1-1

CDR3 protein: CSANKNNEQFF
D gene: -
V gene: TRBV20-1
J gene: TRBJ2-1

CDR3 protein: CASSEFRGEAFF
D gene: -
V gene: TRBV25-1
J gene: TRBJ1-1

CDR3 protein: CASSVGPNSNQPQHF
D gene: -
V gene: TRBV9
J gene: TRBJ1-5

CDR3 protein: CASSPSRQGSSEAFF
D gene: TRBD1
V gene: TRBV5-1
J gene: TRBJ1-1

CDR3 protein: CASTNTVGGEQYF
D gene: -
V gene: TRBV10-1
J gene: TRBJ2-7

CDR3 protein: CASWGTRPPYGYTF
D gene: -
V gene: TRBV27
J gene: TRBJ1-2

CDR3 protein: CASSFSGGVTDTQYF
D gene: TRBD2
V gene: TRBV5-1
J gene: TRBJ2-3

CDR3 protein: CASSLITDTRTEAFF
D gene: -
V gene: TRBV6-5
J gene: TRBJ1-1

CDR3 protein: CASRYRAFSGNTIYF
D gene: -
V gene: TRBV5-8
J gene: TRBJ1-3

CDR3 protein: CAWSVLQGNYGYTF
D gene: -
V gene: TRBV30
J gene: TRBJ1-2

CDR3 protein: CASSVSGREQFF
D gene: -
V gene: TRBV25-1
J gene: TRBJ2-1

CDR3 protein: CASSIGGGGYNEQFF
D gene: -
V gene: TRBV19
J gene: TRBJ2-1

CDR3 protein: CASSLYQGLGDTEAFF
D gene: -
V gene: TRBV5-6
J gene: TRBJ1-1

CDR3 protein: CASSPVTTTTEAFF
D gene: -
V gene: TRBV14
J gene: TRBJ1-1

CDR3 protein: CASSLGMGVIPLHF
D gene: -
V gene: TRBV7-9
J gene: TRBJ1-6

CDR3 protein: CASSSPSDSSYEQYF
D gene: -
V gene: TRBV27
J gene: TRBJ2-7

CDR3 protein: CASSLGTGTYGYTF
D gene: TRBD1
V gene: TRBV5-6
J gene: TRBJ1-2

CDR3 protein: CATRTAANYGYTF
D gene: -
V gene: TRBV6-1
J gene: TRBJ1-2